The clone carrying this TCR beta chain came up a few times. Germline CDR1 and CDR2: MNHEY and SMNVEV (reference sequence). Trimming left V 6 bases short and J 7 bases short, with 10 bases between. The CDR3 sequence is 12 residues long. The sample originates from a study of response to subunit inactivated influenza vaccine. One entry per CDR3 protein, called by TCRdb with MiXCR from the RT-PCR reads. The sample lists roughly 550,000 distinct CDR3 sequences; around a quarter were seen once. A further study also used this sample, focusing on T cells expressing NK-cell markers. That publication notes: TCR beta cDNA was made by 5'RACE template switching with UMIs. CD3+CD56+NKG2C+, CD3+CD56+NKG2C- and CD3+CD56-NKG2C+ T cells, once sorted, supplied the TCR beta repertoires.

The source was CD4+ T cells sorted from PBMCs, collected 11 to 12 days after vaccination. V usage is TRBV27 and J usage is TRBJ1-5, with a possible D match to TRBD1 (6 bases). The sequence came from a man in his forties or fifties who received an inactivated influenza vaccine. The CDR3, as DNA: TGTGCCAGCAGGGGGGGCTTGCAGCCCCAGCATTTT. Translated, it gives CASRGGLQPQHF.